This section outlines one T cell receptor beta chain sequence together with its context. The antigen is unknown. Cells sorted by CD45RO/CCR7/CD25/CD127/CD95/CD27 comprised CD4+ naive, central memory, regulatory and stem cell-like memory cells. The source of the sample is a study of beta chain features in type 1 diabetes. Study-level points and caveats: Type 1 diabetes patients showed a moderate but significant shortening of TCRB CDR3s in all four CD4+ subsets. Junctions at VDJ sites from type 1 diabetes patients had fewer insertions and more deletions. A cDNA-based sequencing approach could over-represent cells with high TCR expression.

Investigators reverse transcribed all isolated RNA, so they sequenced expressed TCRB transcripts. The assay was immunoSEQ multiplex PCR, and TCRdb's table has in-frame clones only and misses some. The data show under 350,000 clones, 13% to 15% seen once. Germline CDR1 reads SGHTA; CDR2 reads FQGNSA. With V trimmed by 1 base and J by 6 bases, 6 bases remained unmatched. The CDR3 contains 15 residues. V usage is TRBV7-2 and J usage is TRBJ2-7; 10 nucleotides agree with TRBD2. The clonotype originates from a young man with type 1 diabetes. The sequencing input was naive CD4+ T cells from blood. CDR3: CASSLDPSGRGEQYF. DNA of the CDR3: TGTGCCAGCAGCTTAGATCCTAGCGGGAGAGGCGAGCAGTACTTC. Together with reference TRBV7-2 and TRBJ2-7, the CDR3 gives the full variable domain: GAGVSQSPSNKVTEKGKDVELRCDPISGHTALYWYRQSLGQGLEFLIYFQGNSAPDKSGLPSDRFSAERTGGSVSTLTIQRTQQEDSAVYLCASSLDPSGRGEQYFGPGTRLTVT.